The source of this T cell receptor (beta chain) is a study of response to subunit inactivated influenza vaccine. The junction had 8 bases not matched to a gene; V was cut back by 4 bases and J by 8 bases. The CDR3 runs to 14 residues. Germline V gene lookup returns CDR1 ENHRY and CDR2 SYGVKD. This clonotype was found a few times. Its antigen is unidentified. Via MiXCR, TCRdb re-called the RT-PCR reads, giving one row per CDR3 protein. The sample has about 800,000 distinct CDR3 sequences; around 21% are singletons. Study findings and constraints: Few additional T cells are recruited per seasonal influenza vaccination, authors suggested.

The clonotype originates from a man between 45 and 60 years old who received an inactivated influenza vaccine. The chain employs TRBV10-3 and TRBJ2-1; 7 bases line up with TRBD1. The sequencing used PBMCs from blood, collected about 5 days after vaccination. The CDR3 DNA is TGTGCCATCAGTGCCCCTAGACAGGGCCATGAGCAGTTCTTC. Protein: CAISAPRQGHEQFF.